This entry is about one TCR beta chain. The antigen is undetermined. These data come from a study of long-term antiretroviral therapy in people with HIV. At the level of the study: The earliest specimens came about a decade ahead of the 2015 immediate-ART recommendation.

Version v3.0 of the immunoSEQ assay was performed at survey level. The data were produced by immunoSEQ multiplex PCR, yet TCRdb's version contains in-frame clones alone and is incomplete. The repertoire holds 20,000 to 25,000 clones, with roughly three quarters as singletons. Study observations and caveats: Repertoires from HIV showed CDR3 length ranges narrower than those of controls. The repertoire was dominated at all time points by clones expanded before ART.

Sampling of each donor yielded at least one pre-ART PBMC sample and at least two post-ART PBMC samples. The ends lost 1 base at V and 4 bases at J; junction bases unmatched: 3. Germline values: CDR1 SEHNR, CDR2 FQNEAQ (reference sequence). The CDR3 has 15 amino acids. Sequenced material: unsorted PBMCs, taken 1.1 years before starting antiretroviral therapy. The source of this sequence is a woman between 40 and 55 years old with HIV. The V gene is TRBV7-9, the J gene TRBJ2-7; 11 bases match TRBD2. The CDR3 DNA reads as TGTGCCAGCAGCTTAGTGGCTAGCGGGAGGTACGAGCAGTACTTC. Amino acid sequence: CASSLVASGRYEQYF.